This T cell receptor beta chain was documented in a study of CXCR3-negative and CXCR3-positive naive CD8 T cells. The method, 5' RACE with UMI labels, was used to prepare the TRB cDNA libraries. TCRdb processed the 5' RACE reads again and assigns one entry to each CDR3 protein, with no DNA. The sample table sets out roughly 90,000 distinct CDR3 sequences. This CDR3 is 16 amino acids long. The germline V gene has CDR1 SGHDT and CDR2 YYEEEE. The chain is built from TRBV5-6 and TRBJ2-5; the D call from TCRdb, TRBD2, cannot be confirmed without DNA. This sequence originates from a human donor in good health. Some clones in this sample may be carry-over from other donors' samples. The sample was naive CXCR3- CD8+ T cells from blood. Subset defined: CD45RO-CCR7+CD27+CD95- naive CD8+ T cells lacking CXCR3 (TNR3-). CDR3 region: CASSLTSGGFRETQYF.